The 9 T cell receptor beta chains below were found in one sample sequenced in a study of graft-versus-host responses after intestinal transplantation (dated by TCRdb to the early 2020s). Their cognate antigens are unknown. Library construction relied on the immunoSEQ multiplex PCR assay. In TCRdb, the immuneACCESS table is reduced to in-frame sequences with V and J assigned. These tables do not hold every clone; where another copy was compared, an unresolved V gene accounts for under half, and the others remain unexplained. This sample gives tens of thousands of clones in total; around 82% of them show up just once. The top ten clones comprise 0.35% to 0.45% of the sample. Read against the paper, the sample's time point label means: cells obtained before transplantation from donor or recipient. This specimen consisted of unstimulated CD4+ T cells sorted from spleen or lymph node cells, obtained before transplant. The source of these receptors is a human donor who was the organ donor for an intestinal transplant.

This clone showed up just once. The chain uses TRBV10-1 and TRBJ2-1; 12 bases align to TRBD2. Germline CDR1 reads WNHNN; CDR2 reads SYGVQD (reference sequence). Trimming removed 6 bases from V and 2 bases from J; junction bases left unmatched: 2. The length of the CDR3 is 15 residues. Here the CDR3 DNA reads TGCGCCAGCAGACCTAGCGGGGGGGCCTACAATGAGCAGTTCTTC. Its translation is CASRPSGGAYNEQFF.

The chain has TRBV5-1 and TRBJ1-2; 9 bases fit TRBD1. This CDR3 is built from 13 residues. Germline lookup yields CDR1 SGHRS and CDR2 YFSETQ. With V trimmed by 4 bases and J by 7 bases, 5 bases remained unmatched. The CDR3 DNA is TGCGCCAGCAGCCAGGACAGGGGAGGTGGCTACACCTTC. This gives the protein CASSQDRGGGYTF.

The chain couples TRBV7-9 to TRBJ2-1; 10 nucleotides align to TRBD2. V was pared by 5 bases and J by 4 bases, with 5 bases of the junction left unmatched. CDR1 SEHNR and CDR2 FQNEAQ come from the germline V gene (reference sequence). CDR3 size: 15 residues. The CDR3 bases are TGTGCCAGCAGCCATATAGCGGGGGGTTACAATGAGCAGTTCTTC. Amino acid sequence: CASSHIAGGYNEQFF.

This clone was seen only once. J is TRBJ2-1 and V is TRBV11-2, with D possibly TRBD1 on 6 matching bases. The CDR3 runs to 15 residues. CDR1 and CDR2 (germline): SGHAT, FQNNGV. Trimming removed 4 bases at V and 8 bases at J, with 18 bases between. Here the CDR3 reads CASSSNTVRGDEQFF. As DNA, the CDR3 is TGTGCCAGCAGCTCTAATACTGTCAGGGGCGATGAGCAGTTCTTC.

This chain links TRBV18 with TRBJ2-2; D may be TRBD1 (6 bases). V lost 2 bases, J lost 0 bases, and 10 bases lay in between. Germline V CDR1 and CDR2: KGHSH, LQKENI. CDR3 size: 16 residues. CDR3 DNA: TGTGCCAGCTCACCAATGGGGGCTGCGAACACCGGGGAGCTGTTTTTT. Its protein is CASSPMGAANTGELFF.

This chain links TRBV6-1 with TRBJ2-5; 8 positions match TRBD1. V lost 5 bases, J lost 5 bases, and 10 bases stayed unmatched. The CDR3 consists of 15 residues. Germline lookup yields CDR1 MNHNS and CDR2 SASEGT. The CDR3 loop is CASSQDRALLETQYF. The CDR3 DNA sequence: TGTGCCAGCAGTCAGGACAGGGCGCTTTTGGAGACCCAGTACTTC.

The rearrangement joins TRBV7-2 to TRBJ1-3; D possibly corresponds to TRBD1 (6 bases). The V gene lost 4 bases and the J gene lost 0 bases, with 16 bases spanning the gap. The germline V gene has CDR1 SGHTA and CDR2 FQGNSA. The CDR3 totals 17 residues. The CDR3, as DNA: TGTGCCAGCAGCTCCGGGGGGGCCTTCCTCTCTGGAAACACCATATATTTT. Its protein is CASSSGGAFLSGNTIYF.

This clone was recorded once. The CDR3 is CSVWPLETGTGEQFF. CDR3 nucleotides: TGCAGCGTTTGGCCACTTGAGACAGGGACGGGTGAGCAGTTCTTC. This rearrangement joins TRBV29-1 to TRBJ2-1; 7 positions match TRBD1. CDR1 is SQVTM, CDR2 ANQGSEA, per germline. The CDR3 has 15 residues. V was clipped by 5 bases and J by 9 bases; unmatched bases: 16.

This chain links TRBV28 with TRBJ2-5, with 7 nucleotides matching TRBD1. The CDR3 loop spans 14 amino acids. The V segment lost 6 bases and the J segment 2 bases; nucleotides outside the gene matches: 6. CDR1 is MDHEN and CDR2 is SYDVKM in the germline V gene. The CDR3 sequence: CASRITGAQETQYF. CDR3 sequence (DNA): TGTGCCAGCAGAATCACAGGGGCGCAAGAGACCCAGTACTTC.